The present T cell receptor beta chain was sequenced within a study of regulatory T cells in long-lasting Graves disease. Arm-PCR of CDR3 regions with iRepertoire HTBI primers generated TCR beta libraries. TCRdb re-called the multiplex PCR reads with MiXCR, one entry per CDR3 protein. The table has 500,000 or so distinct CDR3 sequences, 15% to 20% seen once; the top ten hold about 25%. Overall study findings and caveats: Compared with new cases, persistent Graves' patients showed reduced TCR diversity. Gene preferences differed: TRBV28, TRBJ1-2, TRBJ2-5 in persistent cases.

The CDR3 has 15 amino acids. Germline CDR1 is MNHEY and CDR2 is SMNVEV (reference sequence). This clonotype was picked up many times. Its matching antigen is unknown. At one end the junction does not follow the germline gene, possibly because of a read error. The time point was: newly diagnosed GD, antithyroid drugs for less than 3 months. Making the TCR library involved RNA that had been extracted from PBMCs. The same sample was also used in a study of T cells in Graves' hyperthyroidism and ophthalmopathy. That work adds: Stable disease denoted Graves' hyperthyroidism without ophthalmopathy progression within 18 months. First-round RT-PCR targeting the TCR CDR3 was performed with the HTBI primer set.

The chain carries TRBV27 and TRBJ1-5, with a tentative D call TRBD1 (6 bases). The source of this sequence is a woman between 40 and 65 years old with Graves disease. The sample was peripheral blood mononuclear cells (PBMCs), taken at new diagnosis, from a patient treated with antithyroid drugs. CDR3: CASSLGGGDNRPQHF. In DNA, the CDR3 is TGTGCCAGCAGTTTAGGAGGGGGTGATAATCGGCCCCAGCATTTT.